These T cell receptor beta chains were read from a single sample in a study of cytomegalovirus exposure and HLA in healthy donors. Generated by immunoSEQ multiplex PCR, the TCRdb table keeps only in-frame clones and is missing some. Of about 96,000 clones in the sample, around 74% were seen once. Specimen: PBMCs. Receptors were obtained from a woman in her seventies in good health and CMV-seropositive. Each CDR3 is given with its conserved first and last residue. Each record gives: V gene, J gene, clone size, D gene, CDR3 protein, CDR3 DNA. D genes are given only for firm matches. The listing skips clone size in some rows; elsewhere it reads once, few, many or a size class.

TRBV7-7	TRBJ2-1	once	.	CASSPGTDAEQFF	TGTGCTAGCAGCCCGGGGACTGACGCCGAGCAGTTCTTC
TRBV6-1	TRBJ1-1	few	TRBD1	CASSPQGGTEAFF	TGTGCCAGCAGCCCACAGGGGGGCACTGAAGCTTTCTTT
TRBV7-3	TRBJ2-3	.	TRBD2	CASSGTSGRNPSTDTQYF	TGTGCCAGCAGCGGGACTAGCGGGAGGAACCCTAGCACAGATACGCAGTATTTT
TRBV30	TRBJ2-7	.	TRBD1	CAWSAGGRYEQYF	TGTGCCTGGAGTGCAGGGGGCCGCTACGAGCAGTACTTC
TRBV6-5	TRBJ2-7	few	.	CASWGGNEQYF	TGTGCCAGCTGGGGAGGCAACGAGCAGTACTTC
TRBV10-3	TRBJ2-5	once	TRBD2	CAISEAGGRAETQYF	TGTGCCATCAGTGAGGCGGGGGGCCGTGCGGAGACCCAGTACTTC
TRBV28	TRBJ2-7	.	.	CASSPRVVQYF	TGTGCCAGCAGTCCCCGGGTCGTGCAGTACTTC
TRBV7-3	TRBJ2-2	.	TRBD2	CASQPSGRGGGELFF	TGTGCCAGTCAACCTAGCGGGAGAGGGGGCGGGGAGCTGTTTTTT
TRBV9	TRBJ2-7	.	.	CASSVEWGATYEQYF	TGTGCCAGCAGCGTAGAATGGGGCGCTACCTACGAGCAGTACTTC
TRBV5-1	TRBJ1-2	.	TRBD1	CASSLWGQKSHSYGYTF	TGCGCCAGCAGCTTGTGGGGACAGAAATCTCATTCCTATGGCTACACCTTC
TRBV7-9	TRBJ1-6	.	TRBD1	CASSLAGGDRDSPLHF	TGTGCCAGCAGCTTAGCCGGTGGGGACAGGGATTCACCCCTCCACTTT
TRBV6-1	TRBJ2-1	few	.	CASRGVLAEDNEQFF	TGTGCCAGCAGGGGAGTGTTAGCGGAAGACAATGAGCAGTTCTTC
TRBV19	TRBJ2-7	.	.	CASSPNRGGQGAHEQYF	TGTGCCAGTAGTCCCAATCGGGGGGGACAGGGAGCCCACGAGCAGTACTTC
TRBV19	TRBJ2-1	.	.	CASNTVRGLSYNEQFF	TGTGCCAGTAACACAGTTAGGGGACTCTCCTACAATGAGCAGTTCTTC
TRBV5-6	TRBJ1-2	few	.	CASSLPTGLYGYTF	TGTGCCAGCAGCTTGCCCACAGGGTTGTATGGCTACACCTTC
TRBV9	TRBJ2-2	.	.	CASKAGNANTGELFF	TGTGCCAGCAAAGCAGGGAACGCGAACACCGGGGAGCTGTTTTTT
TRBV28	TRBJ2-5	.	TRBD2	CASSSGGRVETQYF	TGTGCCAGCAGTTCTGGGGGGAGGGTGGAGACCCAGTACTTC
TRBV25-1	TRBJ1-4	.	.	CASSEQQGQNEKLFF	TGTGCCAGCAGTGAACAACAGGGCCAAAATGAAAAACTGTTTTTT
TRBV25-1	TRBJ2-7	few	TRBD2	CASSEGGGRWTYEQYF	TGTGCCAGCAGTGAGGGGGGGGGTAGGTGGACCTACGAGCAGTACTTC
TRBV9	TRBJ2-7	once	.	CASSFRDTSYEQYF	TGTGCCAGCAGCTTTCGGGACACCTCCTACGAGCAGTACTTC
TRBV19	TRBJ1-1	few	.	CASSWTENTEAFF	TGTGCCAGTAGTTGGACAGAGAACACTGAAGCTTTCTTT
TRBV7-9	TRBJ1-1	.	.	CASSPQGTEAFF	TGTGCCAGCAGCCCGCAGGGTACTGAAGCTTTCTTT
TRBV7-9	TRBJ1-5	.	.	CASSLEGQPQHF	TGTGCCAGCAGCCTGGAGGGACAGCCCCAGCATTTT
TRBV27	TRBJ1-6	.	.	CASSFTPVMSLHF	TGTGCCAGCAGTTTCACACCCGTGATGTCCCTCCACTTT
TRBV27	TRBJ1-2	few	.	CASSPHLGEATYGYTF	TGTGCCAGCAGTCCCCACCTCGGGGAGGCTACCTATGGCTACACCTTC
TRBV29-1	TRBJ2-5	.	TRBD2	CSADDLAGKKTQYF	TGCAGCGCCGACGACCTAGCGGGAAAGAAGACCCAGTACTTC
TRBV6-1	TRBJ2-1	few	.	CASSELTGSLSYNEQFF	TGTGCCAGCAGTGAACTAACCGGGAGCCTCTCCTACAATGAGCAGTTCTTC
TRBV11-2	TRBJ2-7	.	TRBD2	CASSLDAPWTSGSYEQYF	TGTGCCAGCAGCTTAGATGCCCCTTGGACTAGCGGCTCCTACGAGCAGTACTTC
TRBV19	TRBJ2-2	.	.	CASSRLGAGELFF	TGTGCCAGTAGTCGGCTAGGGGCCGGGGAGCTGTTTTTT
TRBV1	TRBJ1-1	.	.	CTSSQADRLFEEMMNTEAFF	TGCACCAGCAGCCAAGCGGACAGGCTTTTCGAGGAGATGATGAACACTGAAGCTTTCTTT
TRBV28	TRBJ1-1	.	.	CASNPQGFVEAFF	TGTGCCAGCAACCCACAGGGATTTGTTGAAGCTTTCTTT
TRBV5-4	TRBJ1-4	.	TRBD1	CASSPDRGIGGLNEKLFF	TGTGCCAGCAGCCCGGACAGGGGGATAGGGGGCCTTAATGAAAAACTGTTTTTT
TRBV27	TRBJ2-1	.	.	CASSFGGNNEQFF	TGTGCCAGCAGTTTTGGGGGCAACAATGAGCAGTTCTTC
TRBV6-1	TRBJ2-3	.	TRBD1	CASIIQDRAADTQYF	TGTGCCAGCATTATACAGGACAGGGCCGCAGATACGCAGTATTTT
TRBV28	TRBJ2-2	.	TRBD2	CASSLWTSANTGELFF	TGTGCCAGCAGTTTATGGACTAGCGCGAACACCGGGGAGCTGTTTTTT
TRBV4-1	TRBJ2-1	.	TRBD1	CASSQPGQGYREQFF	TGCGCCAGCAGCCAACCGGGACAGGGTTACCGTGAGCAGTTCTTC
TRBV16	TRBJ2-7	.	TRBD1	CASSQSSQGAPEQYF	TGTGCCAGCAGCCAATCCAGCCAGGGGGCTCCCGAGCAGTACTTC
TRBV11-2	TRBJ1-6	.	TRBD1	CASSLALQGSSYNSPLHF	TGTGCCAGCAGCTTAGCGCTACAGGGGAGCTCCTATAATTCACCCCTCCACTTT
TRBV11-2	TRBJ2-1	.	TRBD2	CASSSLAGVTNEQFF	TGTGCCAGCAGCTCCCTAGCGGGAGTGACCAATGAGCAGTTCTTC
TRBV11-2	TRBJ2-7	.	.	CASSLVQNYEQYF	TGTGCCAGCAGCTTAGTACAAAACTACGAGCAGTACTTC
TRBV4-1	TRBJ1-2	.	.	CASSQDMGFPGYTF	TGCGCCAGCAGCCAAGACATGGGCTTTCCTGGCTACACCTTC
TRBV9	TRBJ2-7	.	TRBD1	CASSVVDRGGEQYF	TGTGCCAGCAGCGTAGTGGACAGGGGTGGGGAGCAGTACTTC
TRBV2	TRBJ2-2	.	.	CATGMANTGELFF	TGTGCCACAGGGATGGCGAACACCGGGGAGCTGTTTTTT
TRBV18	TRBJ2-7	.	TRBD1	CASSPRDRAYEQYF	TGTGCCAGCTCCCCCCGGGACAGGGCCTACGAGCAGTACTTC
TRBV9	TRBJ2-7	.	TRBD2	CASNREGAYEQYF	TGTGCCAGCAATCGGGAGGGGGCCTACGAGCAGTACTTC
TRBV6-5	TRBJ1-2	.	TRBD1	CASTSDRANYGYTF	TGTGCCAGCACCTCGGACAGGGCTAACTATGGCTACACCTTC
TRBV11-2	TRBJ2-3	few	TRBD1	CASSYPGQGARPYF	TGTGCCAGCAGCTACCCGGGACAGGGGGCGCGACCGTATTTT
TRBV29-1	TRBJ1-1	.	.	CSVVGQATEAFF	TGCAGCGTTGTTGGCCAGGCCACTGAAGCTTTCTTT
TRBV7-8	TRBJ1-2	.	.	CASSLRLGYGYTF	TGTGCCAGCAGCCTAAGACTGGGCTATGGCTACACCTTC
TRBV25-1	TRBJ2-7	.	.	CASNRDYEQYF	TGTGCCAGCAACCGGGACTACGAGCAGTACTTC
TRBV18	TRBJ2-2	.	.	CASSPRAFAGPNTGELFF	TGTGCCAGCTCACCCCGGGCCTTCGCGGGACCGAACACCGGGGAGCTGTTTTTT
TRBV6-6	TRBJ1-1	.	.	CASSATGRDTEAFF	TGTGCCAGCAGTGCCACAGGGAGGGACACTGAAGCTTTCTTT
TRBV7-8	TRBJ2-6	.	.	CASSSNRVSSGANVLTF	TGTGCCAGCAGCTCAAACAGGGTCAGCTCTGGGGCCAACGTCCTGACTTTC
TRBV11-2	TRBJ1-4	.	TRBD1	CASSSSGTGGQKLFF	TGTGCCAGCAGCTCGTCCGGGACAGGAGGCCAAAAACTGTTTTTT
TRBV10-2	TRBJ2-7	.	.	CASRVRDTHYEQYF	TGCGCCAGCAGGGTCCGGGACACCCACTACGAGCAGTACTTC